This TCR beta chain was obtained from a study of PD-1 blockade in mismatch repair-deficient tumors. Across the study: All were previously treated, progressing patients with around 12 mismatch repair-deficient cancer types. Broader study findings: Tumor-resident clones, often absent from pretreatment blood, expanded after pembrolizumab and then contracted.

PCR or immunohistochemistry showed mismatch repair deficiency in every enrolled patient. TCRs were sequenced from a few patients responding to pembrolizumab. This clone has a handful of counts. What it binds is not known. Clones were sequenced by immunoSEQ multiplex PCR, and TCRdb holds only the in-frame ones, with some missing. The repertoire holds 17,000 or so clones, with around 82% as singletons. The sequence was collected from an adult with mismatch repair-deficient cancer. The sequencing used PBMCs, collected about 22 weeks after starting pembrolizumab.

In DNA, the CDR3 is TGCGCCAGCAGCGGCTCGGGACAGGGGACCTACGAGCAGTACTTC. This sequence encodes CASSGSGQGTYEQYF. J is TRBJ2-7 and V is TRBV5-1; 10 bases align to TRBD1. Looked up from germline, CDR1 is SGHRS and CDR2 is YFSETQ. The CDR3 is made up of 15 amino acids. V lost 4 bases and J lost 2; bases outside the gene matches: 6.